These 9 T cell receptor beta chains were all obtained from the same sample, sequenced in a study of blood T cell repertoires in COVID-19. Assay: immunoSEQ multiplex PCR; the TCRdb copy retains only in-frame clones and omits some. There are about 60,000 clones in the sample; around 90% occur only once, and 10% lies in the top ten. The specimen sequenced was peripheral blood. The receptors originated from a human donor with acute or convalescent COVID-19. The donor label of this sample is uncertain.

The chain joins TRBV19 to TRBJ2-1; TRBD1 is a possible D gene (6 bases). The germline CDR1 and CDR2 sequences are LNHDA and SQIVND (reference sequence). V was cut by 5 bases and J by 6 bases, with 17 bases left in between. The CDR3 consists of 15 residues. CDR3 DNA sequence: TGTGCCAGTAGTCCGGGGACACGGGTTGGCAATGAGCAGTTCTTC. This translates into CASSPGTRVGNEQFF.

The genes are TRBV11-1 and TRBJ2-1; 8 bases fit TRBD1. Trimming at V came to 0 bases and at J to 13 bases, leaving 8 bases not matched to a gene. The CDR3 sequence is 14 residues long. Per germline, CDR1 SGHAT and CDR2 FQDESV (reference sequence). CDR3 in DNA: TGTGCCAGCAGCTTAGCCCTGACAGGGGTAGGACAGTTCTTC. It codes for CASSLALTGVGQFF.

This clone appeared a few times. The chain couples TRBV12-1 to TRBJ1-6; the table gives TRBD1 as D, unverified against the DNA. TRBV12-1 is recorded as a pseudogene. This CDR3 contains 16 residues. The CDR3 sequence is CASSFGPGCYNSPLHF. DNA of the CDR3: TGTGCCAGCAGCTTTGGTCCAGGGTGCTATAATTCACCCCTCCACTTT.

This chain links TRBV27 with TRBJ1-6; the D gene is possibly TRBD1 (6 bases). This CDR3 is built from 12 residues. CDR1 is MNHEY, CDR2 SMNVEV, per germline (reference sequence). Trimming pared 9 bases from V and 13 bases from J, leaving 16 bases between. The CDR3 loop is CASTTGRSPLHF. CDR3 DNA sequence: TGTGCCAGTACGACAGGACGGTCGCCCCTCCACTTT.

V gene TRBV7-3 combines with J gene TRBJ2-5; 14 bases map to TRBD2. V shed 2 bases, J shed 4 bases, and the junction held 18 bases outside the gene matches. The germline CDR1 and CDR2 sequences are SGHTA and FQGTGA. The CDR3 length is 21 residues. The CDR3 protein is CASSLVAGSPGLAGASETQYF. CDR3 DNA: TGTGCCAGCAGCTTAGTCGCCGGGTCGCCGGGACTAGCGGGAGCCTCAGAGACCCAGTACTTC.

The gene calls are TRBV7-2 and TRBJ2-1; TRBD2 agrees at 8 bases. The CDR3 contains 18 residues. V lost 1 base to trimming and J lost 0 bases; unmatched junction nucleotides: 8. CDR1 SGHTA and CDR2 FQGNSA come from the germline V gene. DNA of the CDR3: TGTGCCAGCAGCTTAGATGCGACTAGCGTAAGCTCCTACAATGAGCAGTTCTTC. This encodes CASSLDATSVSSYNEQFF.

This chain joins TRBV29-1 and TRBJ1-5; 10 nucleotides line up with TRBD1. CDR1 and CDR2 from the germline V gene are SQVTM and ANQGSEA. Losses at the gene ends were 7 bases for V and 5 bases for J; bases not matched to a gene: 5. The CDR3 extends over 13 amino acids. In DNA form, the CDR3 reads TGCAGCGCCGGACAGGGGGGGGATCAGCCCCAGCATTTT. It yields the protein CSAGQGGDQPQHF.

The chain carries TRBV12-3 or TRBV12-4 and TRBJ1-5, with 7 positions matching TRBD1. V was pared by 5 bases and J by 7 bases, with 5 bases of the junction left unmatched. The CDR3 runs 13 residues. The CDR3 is CASSLLQGQPQHF. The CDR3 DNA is TGTGCCAGCAGTCTCCTACAGGGGCAGCCCCAGCATTTT.

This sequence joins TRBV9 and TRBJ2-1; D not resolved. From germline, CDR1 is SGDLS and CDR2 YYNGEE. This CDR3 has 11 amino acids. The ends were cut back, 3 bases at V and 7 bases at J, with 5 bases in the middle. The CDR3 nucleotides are TGTGCCAGCAGCGACCGGAATGAGCAGTTCTTC. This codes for CASSDRNEQFF.